Below, 28 T cell receptor beta chains from the same sample are listed, as sequenced in a study of CDR3 diversity in severe acne. From the PCR reads, TCRdb called clonotypes with MiXCR, one entry per CDR3 protein. The sample includes over 90,000 distinct CDR3 sequences, more than 45% of them seen just once. Sequencing was done on a sample of blood. These receptor sequences come from a male donor with acne.

This clonotype was recorded only once. CDR3 bases: TGTGCCAGCAGTTTACTGACAGGGGGCGTGGAGACCCAGTACTTC. Translating it yields CASSLLTGGVETQYF. The rearrangement uses TRBV6-5 and TRBJ2-5, with 10 nucleotides matching TRBD1. This CDR3 region has 15 residues. Germline-derived CDR1 and CDR2 are MNHEY and SVGAGI. V shed 4 bases and J 5 bases; nucleotides not matched to a gene: 7.

The rearrangement joins TRBV20-1 to TRBJ1-5; 10 nucleotides line up with TRBD1. CDR1 DFQATT and CDR2 SNEGSKA come from the germline V gene (reference sequence). This CDR3 comprises 14 residues. J gave up 5 bases and V 4 bases, and 5 bases lay outside the gene matches. CDR3: CSATDRGPYQPQHF. In DNA form, the CDR3 reads TGCAGTGCTACCGACAGGGGGCCTTATCAGCCCCAGCATTTT.

This clonotype was counted between two and nine times. This is likely a read error, given that the CDR3 carries no conserved phenylalanine or tryptophan at its end. The DNA is omitted, as the CDR3 cannot be located on it reliably, and the CDR3 follows TCRdb's listing. The genes are TRBV29-1 and TRBJ2-2; the table assigns TRBD2, which was not confirmed against the DNA. The CDR3 numbers 14 amino acids, ends counted. The germline gives CDR1 SQVTM, CDR2 ANQGSEA. The CDR3 here is CSVRVRLGAGEPFS.

The rearrangement uses TRBV6-2 or TRBV6-3 and TRBJ2-1; 12 bases map to TRBD2. CDR1 MNHEY and CDR2 SVGEGT come from the germline V gene. The length of the CDR3 is 15 residues. J gave up 4 bases and V 5 bases, and 3 bases lay outside the gene matches. CDR3 loop: CASSRGTSGYNEQFF. CDR3 nucleotides: TGTGCCAGCAGTAGGGGGACTAGCGGGTACAATGAGCAGTTCTTC.

The gene calls are TRBV11-1 and TRBJ1-4, with a tentative D call TRBD1 (6 bases). In germline, CDR1 is SGHAT, CDR2 FQDESV (reference sequence). Trimming stripped 5 bases from V and 7 bases from J, with 11 bases between. CDR3 length equals 13 residues. CDR3 loop: CASSLVDSEKLFF. In nucleotides, the CDR3 is TGTGCCAGCAGCCTTGTGGACAGTGAAAAACTGTTTTTT. Together with reference TRBV11-1 and TRBJ1-4, the CDR3 gives the full variable domain: EAEVAQSPRYKITEKSQAVAFWCDPISGHATLYWYRQILGQGPELLVQFQDESVVDDSQLPKDRFSAERLKGVDSTLKIQPAELGDSAMYLCASSLVDSEKLFFGSGTQLSVL.

The CDR3 coding sequence is TGCAGCGCGGTATCAGAGACCCAGTACTTC. Amino acids: CSAVSETQYF. The chain recombines TRBV29-1 with TRBJ2-5; D ambiguous. V lost 7 bases and J 4 bases, leaving 7 bases between the germline ends. This CDR3 has 10 amino acids. Germline V CDR1 and CDR2: SQVTM, ANQGSEA. The whole variable domain, remainder taken from reference TRBV29-1 and TRBJ2-5, is SAVISQKPSRDICQRGTSLTIQCQVDSQVTMMFWYRQQPGQSLTLIATANQGSEATYESGFVIDKFPISRPNLTFSTLTVSNMSPEDSSIYLCSAVSETQYFGPGTRLLVL.

This clonotype was seen more than once but under ten times. The J gene is TRBJ1-5, the V gene TRBV19, with no clear D. The ends were cut back, 5 bases at V and 6 bases at J, with 20 bases in the middle. This CDR3 region has 16 residues. In germline, CDR1 is LNHDA, CDR2 SQIVND (reference sequence). The CDR3 nucleotides read TGTGCCAGTAGTTTGGGCGTCCAAATCCTTGGTCAGCCCCAGCATTTT. This codes for CASSLGVQILGQPQHF.

This chain uses TRBV7-2 with TRBJ2-3, with 7 bases that match TRBD1. V shed 5 bases, J shed 2 bases, and the junction held 7 bases outside the gene matches. Per the germline V gene, CDR1 is SGHTA and CDR2 is FQGNSA. This CDR3 contains 15 residues. CDR3 DNA sequence: TGTGCCAGCAGCATACAGGGGTGGGACACAGATACGCAGTATTTT. As protein: CASSIQGWDTDTQYF.

For this clonotype: The CDR3 end shows no conserved phenylalanine or tryptophan, and so a read error is likely. The gene calls are TRBV4-1 and TRBJ1-5; D unclear. The V and J ends lost 8 bases and 8 bases respectively, with 19 bases between them. Per the germline V gene, CDR1 is MGHRA and CDR2 is YSYEKL. This CDR3 comprises 14 residues. The CDR3 region is CASQYQYSSEPQHV. DNA of the CDR3: TGCGCCAGCCAGTACCAGTATAGCAGTGAGCCCCAGCATGTT.

The J gene is TRBJ2-5, the V gene TRBV25-1, with 8 bases aligning to TRBD1. Germline loops: CDR1 MGHDK, CDR2 SYGVNS. Trimming at V came to 3 bases and at J to 0 bases, leaving 6 bases not matched to a gene. This CDR3 spans 16 amino acids. DNA for the CDR3: TGTGCCAGCAGTGACCTGTGGGACAGGAACCAAGAGACCCAGTACTTC. It codes for CASSDLWDRNQETQYF.

This clonotype has a count of ten or more. This chain links TRBV3-1 with TRBJ2-7; the match to TRBD2 covers 11 bases. This CDR3 comprises 15 residues. Germline values: CDR1 LGHDT, CDR2 YNNKEL (reference sequence). J was trimmed by 3 bases and V by 1 base; bases with no gene match: 2. The chain's CDR3 is CASSQGLAGNYEQYF. Written as DNA, the CDR3 is TGTGCCAGCAGCCAAGGACTAGCGGGGAACTACGAGCAGTACTTC.

The V and J genes are TRBV7-8 and TRBJ2-1; TRBD1 matches at 8 bases. This CDR3 is built from 13 residues. Germline CDR1 SGHVS, CDR2 FQNEAQ. V lost 6 bases, J lost 8 bases, and 6 bases stayed unmatched. As DNA, the CDR3 is TGTGCCAGCAGATCCAGGACAGGGCATGAGCAGTTCTTC. Protein sequence: CASRSRTGHEQFF.

This clonotype turned up a few times. This chain links TRBV4-1 with TRBJ1-4, with a possible D match to TRBD1 (6 bases). Trimming took 4 bases from V and 8 from J, leaving 11 bases between them. Germline V gene sequence: CDR1 MGHRA, CDR2 YSYEKL. The CDR3 sequence is 13 residues long. This CDR3 reads CASSLIQGEKLFF. DNA for the CDR3: TGCGCCAGCAGCCTCATCCAGGGGGAAAAACTGTTTTTT.

Comment on this clonotype: This may stem from a read error, because a much larger clone lies one nucleotide away. The chain employs TRBV11-2 and TRBJ2-2; no firm D call. The CDR3 contains 16 residues. Deletions cut 2 bases from V and 3 bases from J, with 13 bases between. Germline-derived CDR1 and CDR2 are SGHAT and FQNNGV. The CDR3 DNA reads as TGTGCCAGCAGCTTAATGGGCAGGATCGACACCGGGGAGCTGTTTTTT. This codes for CASSLMGRIDTGELFF. The whole variable domain, remainder taken from reference TRBV11-2 and TRBJ2-2, is EAGVAQSPRYKIIEKRQSVAFWCNPISGHATLYWYQQILGQGPKLLIQFQNNGVVDDSQLPKDRFSAERLKGVDSTLKIQPAKLEDSAVYLCASSLMGRIDTGELFFGEGSRLTVL.

In its sample, this clonotype was seen a few times. V gene TRBV29-1 combines with J gene TRBJ1-1; a possible D gene is TRBD1 (6 bases). This CDR3 region has 13 residues. The V gene lost 4 bases and the J gene lost 4 bases, with 13 bases spanning the gap. The germline gives CDR1 SQVTM, CDR2 ANQGSEA. The CDR3 coding sequence is TGCAGCGTTGTGTTGGGGGCGGGCACTGAAGCTTTCTTT. Amino acid sequence: CSVVLGAGTEAFF.

The chain has TRBV2 and TRBJ2-7, with TRBD2 matching 7 bases. This CDR3 contains 16 residues. Germline loops: CDR1 SNHLY, CDR2 FYNNEI. The J segment lost 2 bases and the V segment lost 3 bases, leaving 10 bases of the junction unmatched. CDR3: CASSEKVRGVTYEQYF. The CDR3 DNA reads as TGTGCCAGCAGTGAGAAGGTCCGGGGGGTTACCTACGAGCAGTACTTC.

This clonotype was detected ten times or more. This chain joins TRBV10-3 and TRBJ1-1, with D maybe TRBD1 (5 bases). This CDR3 has 15 residues. Trimming removed 4 bases from V and 3 bases from J, with 15 bases in between. The germline CDR1 and CDR2 sequences are ENHRY and SYGVKD. The CDR3 nucleotides read TGTGCCATCAGTGGGGGATCGGGGGTCGACACTGAAGCTTTCTTT. Protein product: CAISGGSGVDTEAFF.

The chain employs TRBV10-3 and TRBJ1-6; D ambiguous. V was clipped by 3 bases and J by 3 bases, with 15 bases between them. The germline CDR1 and CDR2 sequences are ENHRY and SYGVKD. The CDR3 spans 17 residues. The CDR3 nucleotides are TGTGCCATCAGTGAATTCCCGGATGGGAGCTATAATTCACCCCTCCACTTT. This sequence encodes CAISEFPDGSYNSPLHF.

This sequence joins TRBV29-1 and TRBJ1-1, with D possibly being TRBD1 (5 bases). Germline V CDR1 and CDR2: SQVTM, ANQGSEA. The CDR3 has 14 amino acids. Trimming stripped 5 bases from V and 2 bases from J, with 15 bases between. CDR3 region: CSVWDPGGNTEAFF. The DNA of the CDR3 is TGCAGCGTTTGGGACCCGGGAGGAAACACTGAAGCTTTCTTT.

This clonotype was recorded at least ten times. The rearrangement uses TRBV7-8 and TRBJ1-6, with D unclear. Trimming cost V 2 bases and J 10 bases, with 12 bases left between them. Germline values: CDR1 SGHVS, CDR2 FQNEAQ. The CDR3 runs to 14 residues. CDR3 nucleotide sequence: TGTGCCAGCAGCTTACGGGTCCCTGGGTCACCCCTCCACTTT. Translation gives CASSLRVPGSPLHF.

The chain has TRBV7-9 and TRBJ2-1, with TRBD2 matching 13 bases. Unmatched junction bases numbered 5, after V lost 5 bases and J lost 7 bases. Germline assignment: CDR1 SEHNR and CDR2 FQNEAQ (reference sequence). There are 15 residues in the CDR3. The CDR3 bases are TGTGCCAGCAGCCGAACTAGCGGGAGGGTAAATGAGCAGTTCTTC. Translated, it gives CASSRTSGRVNEQFF.

This clonotype was seen only a few times. V usage is TRBV7-3 and J usage is TRBJ2-7, with 9 bases matching TRBD2. The germline CDR1 and CDR2 sequences are SGHTA and FQGTGA. V gave up 4 bases and J gave up 3 bases; unmatched junction bases: 13. The CDR3 sequence is 17 residues long. CDR3: CASSSPPSSGNVYEQYF. The CDR3 DNA reads as TGTGCCAGCAGCTCCCCCCCTTCTAGCGGGAACGTCTACGAGCAGTACTTC.

CDR3 amino acids: CASSGGTGVETQYF. CDR3 sequence (DNA): TGTGCCAGCAGTGGGGGGACAGGTGTAGAGACCCAGTACTTC. J is TRBJ2-5 and V is TRBV6-5, with 8 bases matching TRBD1. The CDR3 length is 14 residues. Germline loops: CDR1 MNHEY, CDR2 SVGAGI. V lost 5 bases to trimming and J lost 4 bases; unmatched junction nucleotides: 6.

The table lists this clonotype with a count of one. In DNA form, the CDR3 reads TGTGCCAGCGAAAGGACAGCGAACACCGGGGAGCTGTTTTTT. This codes for CASERTANTGELFF. The rearrangement uses TRBV28 and TRBJ2-2, with D perhaps matching TRBD1 (6 bases). The CDR3 length is 14 residues. CDR1 is MDHEN, CDR2 SYDVKM, per germline. The V and J ends lost 8 bases and 0 bases respectively, with 10 bases between them.

The rearrangement joins TRBV10-3 to TRBJ2-7; D perhaps matches TRBD2 (6 bases). Trimming removed 2 bases at V and 0 bases at J, with 11 bases between. The CDR3 is 15 residues long. Germline V CDR1 and CDR2: ENHRY, SYGVKD. This CDR3 is CAISEGVEGSYEQYF. CDR3 nucleotide sequence: TGTGCCATCAGTGAGGGGGTGGAGGGCTCCTACGAGCAGTACTTC.

This clonotype is medium-sized in the sample. The V and J genes are TRBV5-6 and TRBJ2-7; the D gene is possibly TRBD1 (8 bases). V lost 3 bases to trimming and J lost 7 bases, with 23 bases between them. The CDR3 contains 16 residues. In germline, CDR1 is SGHDT, CDR2 YYEEEE. This CDR3 is CASSSTNRGGTSEQYF. In DNA form, the CDR3 reads TGTGCCAGCAGCTCGACGAACAGGGGGGGTACGAGTGAGCAGTACTTC.

Ten or more counts support this clonotype. The rearrangement uses TRBV5-8 and TRBJ1-2; D gene ambiguous. This CDR3 has 16 residues. The ends were cut back, 0 bases at V and 2 bases at J, with 14 bases in the middle. Germline V CDR1 and CDR2: SGHTS, YDEGEE. The CDR3 spells CASSLAGGLGNYGYTF. The CDR3 bases are TGTGCCAGCAGCTTGGCCGGAGGCCTAGGGAACTATGGCTACACCTTC.

V and J are TRBV9 and TRBJ2-1, with TRBD2 matching 14 bases. In germline, CDR1 is SGDLS, CDR2 YYNGEE. V lost 1 base and J lost 4; bases outside the gene matches: 4. The length of the CDR3 is 17 residues. The CDR3 region has the DNA TGTGCCAGCAGCGTACACGGGACTAGCGGGAGTTACAATGAGCAGTTCTTC. This translates into CASSVHGTSGSYNEQFF.